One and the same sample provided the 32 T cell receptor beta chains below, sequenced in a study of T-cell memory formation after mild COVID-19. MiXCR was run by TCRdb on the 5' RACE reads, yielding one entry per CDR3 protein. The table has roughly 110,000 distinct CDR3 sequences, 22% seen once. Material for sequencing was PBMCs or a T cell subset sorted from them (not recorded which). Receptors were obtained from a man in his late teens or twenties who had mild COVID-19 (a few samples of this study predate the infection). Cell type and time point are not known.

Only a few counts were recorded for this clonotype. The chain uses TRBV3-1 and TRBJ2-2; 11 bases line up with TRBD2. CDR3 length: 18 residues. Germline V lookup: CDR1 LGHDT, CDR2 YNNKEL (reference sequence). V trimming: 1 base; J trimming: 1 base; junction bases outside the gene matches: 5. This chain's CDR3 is CASSQGWLAGGNTGELFF. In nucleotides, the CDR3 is TGTGCCAGCAGCCAAGGTTGGCTAGCGGGGGGGAACACCGGGGAGCTGTTTTTT.

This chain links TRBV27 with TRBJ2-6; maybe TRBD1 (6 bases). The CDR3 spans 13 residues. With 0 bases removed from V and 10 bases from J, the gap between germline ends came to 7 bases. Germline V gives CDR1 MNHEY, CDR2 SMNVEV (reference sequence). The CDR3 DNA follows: TGTGCCAGCAGTTTATCCGGGACAAACGTCCTGACTTTC. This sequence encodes CASSLSGTNVLTF.

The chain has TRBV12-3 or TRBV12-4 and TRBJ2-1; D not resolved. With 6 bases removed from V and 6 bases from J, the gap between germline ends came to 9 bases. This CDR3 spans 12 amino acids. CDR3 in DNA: TGTGCCAGCAGCCCCCTCCCCAATGAGCAGTTCTTC. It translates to CASSPLPNEQFF.

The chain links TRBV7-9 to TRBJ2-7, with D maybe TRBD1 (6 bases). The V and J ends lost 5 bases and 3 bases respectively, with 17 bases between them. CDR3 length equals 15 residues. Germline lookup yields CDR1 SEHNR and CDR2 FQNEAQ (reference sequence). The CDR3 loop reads CASSPPRDMVYEQYF. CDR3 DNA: TGTGCCAGCAGCCCCCCCCGGGACATGGTCTACGAGCAGTACTTC.

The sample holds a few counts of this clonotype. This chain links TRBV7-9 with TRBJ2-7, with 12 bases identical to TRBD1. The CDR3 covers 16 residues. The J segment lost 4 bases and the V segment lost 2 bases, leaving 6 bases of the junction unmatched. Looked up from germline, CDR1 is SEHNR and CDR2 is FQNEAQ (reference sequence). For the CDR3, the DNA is TGTGCCAGCAGCTTATCAGGGACAGGGGGCCCGTACGAGCAGTACTTC. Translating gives CASSLSGTGGPYEQYF.

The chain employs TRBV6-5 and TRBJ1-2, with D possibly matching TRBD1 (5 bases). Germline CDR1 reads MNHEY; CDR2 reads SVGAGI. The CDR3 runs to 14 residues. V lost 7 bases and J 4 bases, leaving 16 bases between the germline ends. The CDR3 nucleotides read TGTGCCAGCATTTCGGGAGAGAGGGGCTATGGCTACACCTTC. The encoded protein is CASISGERGYGYTF.

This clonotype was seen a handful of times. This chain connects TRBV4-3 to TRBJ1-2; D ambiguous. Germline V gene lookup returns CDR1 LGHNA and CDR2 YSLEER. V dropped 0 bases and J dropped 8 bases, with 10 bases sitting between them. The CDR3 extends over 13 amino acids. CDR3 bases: TGCGCCAGCAGCCAAGATGGGTATGGCGGCTACACCTTC. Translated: CASSQDGYGGYTF.

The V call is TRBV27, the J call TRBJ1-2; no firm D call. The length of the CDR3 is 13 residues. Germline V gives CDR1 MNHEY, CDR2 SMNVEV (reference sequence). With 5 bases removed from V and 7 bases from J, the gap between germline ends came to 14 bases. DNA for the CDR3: TGTGCCAGCAGTCGGATCGGGGTGTCTGGCTACACCTTC. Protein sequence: CASSRIGVSGYTF.

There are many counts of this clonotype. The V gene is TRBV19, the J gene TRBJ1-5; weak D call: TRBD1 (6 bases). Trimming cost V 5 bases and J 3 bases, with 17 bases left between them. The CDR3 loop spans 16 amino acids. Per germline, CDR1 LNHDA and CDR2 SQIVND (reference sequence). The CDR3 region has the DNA TGTGCCAGTAGTCAAAGGGGTGGACAGATCAATCAGCCCCAGCATTTT. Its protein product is CASSQRGGQINQPQHF. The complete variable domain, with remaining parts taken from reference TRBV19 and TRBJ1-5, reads DGGITQSPKYLFRKEGQNVTLSCEQNLNHDAMYWYRQDPGQGLRLIYYSQIVNDFQKGDIAEGYSVSREKKESFPLTVTSAQKNPTAFYLCASSQRGGQINQPQHFGDGTRLSIL.

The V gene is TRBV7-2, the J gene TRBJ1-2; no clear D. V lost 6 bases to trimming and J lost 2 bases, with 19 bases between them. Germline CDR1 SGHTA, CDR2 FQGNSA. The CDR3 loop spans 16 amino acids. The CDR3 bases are TGTGCCAGCAGTCGCGACGGCTTACCCCCCAACTATGGCTACACCTTC. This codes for CASSRDGLPPNYGYTF.

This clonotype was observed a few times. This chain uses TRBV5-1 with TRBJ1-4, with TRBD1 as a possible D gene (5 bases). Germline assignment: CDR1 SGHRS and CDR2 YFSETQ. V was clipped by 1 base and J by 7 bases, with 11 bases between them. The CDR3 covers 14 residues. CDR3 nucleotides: TGCGCCAGCAGCTTGTGGGGGTCGAGTGAAAAACTGTTTTTT. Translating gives CASSLWGSSEKLFF.

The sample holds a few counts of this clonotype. CDR3 residues: CASSPAGLSNYGYTF. The CDR3, as DNA: TGTGCCAGCAGTCCCGCGGGGCTGTCTAACTATGGCTACACCTTC. This chain links TRBV7-9 with TRBJ1-2; weak D call: TRBD1 (5 bases). The germline V gene encodes CDR1 SEHNR and CDR2 FQNEAQ (reference sequence). The CDR3 length is 15 residues. Trimming stripped 6 bases from V and 0 bases from J, with 14 bases between. Based on the CDR3 plus reference TRBV7-9 and TRBJ1-2, the full variable domain is DTGVSQNPRHKITKRGQNVTFRCDPISEHNRLYWYRQTLGQGPEFLTYFQNEAQLEKSRLLSDRFSAERPKGSFSTLEIQRTEQGDSAMYLCASSPAGLSNYGYTFGSGTRLTVV.

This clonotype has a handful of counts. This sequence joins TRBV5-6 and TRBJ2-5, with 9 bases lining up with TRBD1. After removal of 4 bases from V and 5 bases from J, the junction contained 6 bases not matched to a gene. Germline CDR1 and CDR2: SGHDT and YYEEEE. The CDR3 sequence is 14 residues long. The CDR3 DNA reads TGTGCCAGCAGCGGGACAGGGTCTCGGGAGACCCAGTACTTC. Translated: CASSGTGSRETQYF.

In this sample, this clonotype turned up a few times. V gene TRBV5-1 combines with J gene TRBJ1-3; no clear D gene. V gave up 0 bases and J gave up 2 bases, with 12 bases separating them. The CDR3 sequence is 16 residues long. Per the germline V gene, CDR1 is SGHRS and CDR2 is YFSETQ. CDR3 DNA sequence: TGCGCCAGCAGCTTGGCCGAGGGAGGGACTGGAAACACCATATATTTT. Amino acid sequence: CASSLAEGGTGNTIYF.

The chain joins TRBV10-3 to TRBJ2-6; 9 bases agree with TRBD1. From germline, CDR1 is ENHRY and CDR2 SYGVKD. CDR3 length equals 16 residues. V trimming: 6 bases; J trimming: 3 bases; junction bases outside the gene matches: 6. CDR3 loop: CAISGTGQGGANVLTF. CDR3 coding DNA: TGTGCCATCAGCGGGACAGGGCAAGGTGGGGCCAACGTCCTGACTTTC.

This chain's CDR3 is CASSFTGGPGGAFF. For the CDR3, the DNA is TGTGCCAGCAGTTTCACCGGGGGCCCCGGAGGAGCTTTCTTT. The chain carries TRBV6-2 or TRBV6-3 and TRBJ1-1; possible D gene TRBD1, 6 bases. Germline assignment: CDR1 MNHEY and CDR2 SVGEGT. This CDR3 region has 14 residues. V lost 4 bases and J lost 10, with 19 bases in between.

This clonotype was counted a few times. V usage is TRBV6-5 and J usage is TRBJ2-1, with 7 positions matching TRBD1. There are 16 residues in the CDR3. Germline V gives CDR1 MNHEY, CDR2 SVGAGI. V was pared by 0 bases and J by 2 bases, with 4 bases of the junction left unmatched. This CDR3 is CASSYSPGTAYNEQFF. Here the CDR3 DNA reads TGTGCCAGCAGTTACTCTCCCGGGACAGCCTACAATGAGCAGTTCTTC.

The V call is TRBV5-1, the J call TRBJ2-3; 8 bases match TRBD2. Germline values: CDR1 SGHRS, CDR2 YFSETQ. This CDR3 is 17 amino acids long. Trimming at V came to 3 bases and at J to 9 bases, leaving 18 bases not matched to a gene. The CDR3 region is CASSSGGAGRGLETQYF. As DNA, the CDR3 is TGCGCCAGCAGCTCCGGGGGGGCCGGGAGAGGATTGGAGACGCAGTATTTT.

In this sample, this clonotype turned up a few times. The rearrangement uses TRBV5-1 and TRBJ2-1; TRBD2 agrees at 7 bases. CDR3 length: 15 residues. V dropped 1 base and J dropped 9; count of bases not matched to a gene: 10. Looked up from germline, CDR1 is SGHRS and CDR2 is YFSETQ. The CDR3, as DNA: TGCGCCAGCAGCTTGCTCATGGGGGGGAACGGTGAGCAGTTCTTC. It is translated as CASSLLMGGNGEQFF.

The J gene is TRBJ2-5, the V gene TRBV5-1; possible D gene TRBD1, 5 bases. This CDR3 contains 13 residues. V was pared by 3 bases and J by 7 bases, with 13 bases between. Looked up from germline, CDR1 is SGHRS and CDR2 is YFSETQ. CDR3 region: CASSSTPTGTQYF. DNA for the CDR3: TGCGCCAGCAGCTCGACCCCCACAGGGACCCAGTACTTC.

This CDR3 reads CASSSSETGPKEQYF. CDR3 bases: TGTGCCAGCAGCTCGTCCGAGACAGGCCCTAAAGAGCAGTACTTC. This rearrangement joins TRBV7-9 to TRBJ2-7; D might be TRBD1 (6 bases). Germline V CDR1 and CDR2: SEHNR, FQNEAQ (reference sequence). Trimming shortened V by 4 bases and J by 7 bases, and 20 bases separated the two germline ends. This CDR3 is 15 amino acids long.

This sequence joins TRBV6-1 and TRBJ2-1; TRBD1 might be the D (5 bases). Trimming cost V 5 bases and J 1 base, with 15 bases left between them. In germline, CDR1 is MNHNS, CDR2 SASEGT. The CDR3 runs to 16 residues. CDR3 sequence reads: CASSFQGATSYNEQFF. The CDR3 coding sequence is TGTGCCAGCAGTTTTCAAGGGGCCACATCCTACAATGAGCAGTTCTTC.

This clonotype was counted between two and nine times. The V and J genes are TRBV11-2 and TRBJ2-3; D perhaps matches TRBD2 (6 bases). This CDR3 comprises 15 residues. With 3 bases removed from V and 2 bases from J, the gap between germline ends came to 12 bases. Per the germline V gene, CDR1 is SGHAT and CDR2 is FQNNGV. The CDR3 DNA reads TGTGCCAGCAGCTTTTTGGGGGGAATCACAGATACGCAGTATTTT. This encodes CASSFLGGITDTQYF. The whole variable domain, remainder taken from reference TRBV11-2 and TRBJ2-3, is EAGVAQSPRYKIIEKRQSVAFWCNPISGHATLYWYQQILGQGPKLLIQFQNNGVVDDSQLPKDRFSAERLKGVDSTLKIQPAKLEDSAVYLCASSFLGGITDTQYFGPGTRLTVL.

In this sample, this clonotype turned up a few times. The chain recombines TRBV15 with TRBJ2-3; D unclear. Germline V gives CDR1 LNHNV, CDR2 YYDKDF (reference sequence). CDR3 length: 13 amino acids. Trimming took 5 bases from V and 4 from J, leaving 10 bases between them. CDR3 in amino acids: CATSPRSPDTQYF. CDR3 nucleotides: TGTGCCACCAGCCCCAGGTCCCCAGATACGCAGTATTTT.

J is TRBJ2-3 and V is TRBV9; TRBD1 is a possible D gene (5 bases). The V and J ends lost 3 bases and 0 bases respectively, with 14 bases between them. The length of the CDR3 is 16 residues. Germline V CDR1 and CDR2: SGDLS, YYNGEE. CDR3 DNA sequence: TGTGCCAGCAGCGAGGGGTCAGGAACTAGCACAGATACGCAGTATTTT. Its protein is CASSEGSGTSTDTQYF.

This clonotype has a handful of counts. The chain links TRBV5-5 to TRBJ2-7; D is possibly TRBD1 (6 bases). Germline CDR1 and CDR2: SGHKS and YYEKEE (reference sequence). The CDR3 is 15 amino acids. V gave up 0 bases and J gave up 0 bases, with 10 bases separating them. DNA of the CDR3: TGTGCCAGCAGCTTGGGGGACACGAGCTCCTACGAGCAGTACGTC. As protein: CASSLGDTSSYEQYV.

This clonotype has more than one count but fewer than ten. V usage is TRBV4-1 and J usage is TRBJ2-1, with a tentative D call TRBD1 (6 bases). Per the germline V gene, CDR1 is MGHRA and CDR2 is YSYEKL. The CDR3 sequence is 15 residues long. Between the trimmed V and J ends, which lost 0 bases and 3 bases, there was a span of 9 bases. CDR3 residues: CASSQEGTYYNEQFF. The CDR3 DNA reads TGCGCCAGCAGCCAAGAAGGGACATACTACAATGAGCAGTTCTTC.

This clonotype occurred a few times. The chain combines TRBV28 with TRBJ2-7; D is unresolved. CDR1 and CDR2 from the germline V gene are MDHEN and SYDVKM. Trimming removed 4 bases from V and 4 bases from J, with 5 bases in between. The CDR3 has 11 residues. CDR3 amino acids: CASSYGYEQYV. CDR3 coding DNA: TGTGCCAGCAGTTACGGGTACGAGCAGTACGTC.

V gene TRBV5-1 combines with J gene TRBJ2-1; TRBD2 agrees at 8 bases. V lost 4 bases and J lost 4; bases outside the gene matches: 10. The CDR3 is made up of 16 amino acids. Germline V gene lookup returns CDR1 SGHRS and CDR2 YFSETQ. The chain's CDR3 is CASSPYGGESYNEQFF. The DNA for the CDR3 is TGCGCCAGCAGCCCTTACGGGGGGGAGTCGTACAATGAGCAGTTCTTC. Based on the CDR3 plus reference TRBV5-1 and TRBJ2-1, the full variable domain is KAGVTQTPRYLIKTRGQQVTLSCSPISGHRSVSWYQQTPGQGLQFLFEYFSETQRNKGNFPGRFSGRQFSNSRSEMNVSTLELGDSALYLCASSPYGGESYNEQFFGPGTRLTVL.

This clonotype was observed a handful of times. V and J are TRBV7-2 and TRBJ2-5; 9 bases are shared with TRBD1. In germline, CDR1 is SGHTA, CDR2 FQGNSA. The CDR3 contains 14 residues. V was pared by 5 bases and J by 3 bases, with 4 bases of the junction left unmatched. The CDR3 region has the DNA TGTGCCAGCAGCCTGACAGGGGGTAAAGAGACCCAGTACTTC. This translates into CASSLTGGKETQYF. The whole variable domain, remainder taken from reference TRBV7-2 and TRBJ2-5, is GAGVSQSPSNKVTEKGKDVELRCDPISGHTALYWYRQSLGQGLEFLIYFQGNSAPDKSGLPSDRFSAERTGGSVSTLTIQRTQQEDSAVYLCASSLTGGKETQYFGPGTRLLVL.

CDR3: CASSQAVGYGYTF. The CDR3 nucleotides read TGCGCCAGCAGCCAAGCGGTAGGCTATGGCTACACCTTC. The V gene is TRBV4-3, the J gene TRBJ1-2, with D uncertain. The V end was cut by 1 base, the J end by 4 bases, with 7 bases between. The germline gives CDR1 LGHNA, CDR2 YSLEER. The CDR3 consists of 13 residues.

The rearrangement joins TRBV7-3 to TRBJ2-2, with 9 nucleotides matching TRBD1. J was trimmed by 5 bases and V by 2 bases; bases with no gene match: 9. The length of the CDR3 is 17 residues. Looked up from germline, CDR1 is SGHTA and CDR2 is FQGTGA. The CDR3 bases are TGTGCCAGCAGCTTATACCCCCCGACAGGGGGAACCGGGGAGCTGTTTTTT. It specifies CASSLYPPTGGTGELFF.